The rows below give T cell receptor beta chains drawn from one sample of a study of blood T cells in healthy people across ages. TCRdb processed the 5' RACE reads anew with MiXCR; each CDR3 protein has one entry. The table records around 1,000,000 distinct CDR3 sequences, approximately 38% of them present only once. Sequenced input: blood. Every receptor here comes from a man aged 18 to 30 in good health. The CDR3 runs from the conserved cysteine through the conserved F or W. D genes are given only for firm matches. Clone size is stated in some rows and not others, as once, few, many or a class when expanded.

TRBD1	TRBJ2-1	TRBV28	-	TGTGCCAGCAGCCCCGTACAGGGGTCCCACAATGAGCAGTTCTTC	CASSPVQGSHNEQFF
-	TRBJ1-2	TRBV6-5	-	TGTGCCAGCAGTTACTACAATAACTATGGCTACACCTTC	CASSYYNNYGYTF
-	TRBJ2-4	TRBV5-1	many	TGCGCCAGCAGCTTGGAGTGGGTTGACATTCAGTACTTC	CASSLEWVDIQYF
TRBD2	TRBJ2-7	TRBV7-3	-	TGTGCCAGCAGCCCGACTAGCGGGGGACCTTTGAGCTCCTACAATGAGCAGTACTTC	CASSPTSGGPLSSYNEQYF
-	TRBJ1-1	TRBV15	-	TGTGCCACCAGCACGTCGGGGACTGAAGCTTTCTTT	CATSTSGTEAFF
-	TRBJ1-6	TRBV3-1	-	TGTGCCAGCAGCCGATCACCGGGACAAGTAGATTCACCCCTCCACTTT	CASSRSPGQVDSPLHF
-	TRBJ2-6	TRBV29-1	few	TGCAGCGTTTCTCGTGGACTAACTGGGGCCAACGTCCTGACTTTC	CSVSRGLTGANVLTF
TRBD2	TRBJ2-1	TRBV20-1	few	TGCAGTGCTAGTCTGGCTAGCGGGTTCTACAATGAGCAGTTCTTC	CSASLASGFYNEQFF
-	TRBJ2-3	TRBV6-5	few	TGTGCCAGCAGAGCAGGGGTTGTAACAGATACGCAGTATTTT	CASRAGVVTDTQYF
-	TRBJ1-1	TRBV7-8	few	TGTGCCAGCAGCCAGTACAGTCAACAGGGAGCTTTCTTT	CASSQYSQQGAFF
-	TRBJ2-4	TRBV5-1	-	TGCGCCAGCAGCTTGGCCAGAGAGTCCAAAAACATTCAGTACTTC	CASSLARESKNIQYF
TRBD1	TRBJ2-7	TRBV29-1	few	TGCAGCGTTGAATCCCCGGGACAGGGCTACAAGCAGTACTTC	CSVESPGQGYKQYF
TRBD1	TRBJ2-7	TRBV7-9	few	TGTGCCAGCAGCAACGCCGGACAGGGCCACGAGCAGTACTTC	CASSNAGQGHEQYF
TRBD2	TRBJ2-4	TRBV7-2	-	TGTGCCAGCAGCCGACTGACTAGCGGGGGAGCCCTAGCCAAAAACATTCAGTACTTC	CASSRLTSGGALAKNIQYF
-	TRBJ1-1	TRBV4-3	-	TGCGCCAGCAGCCCCGGACAGTCGACATACACTGAAGCTTTCTTT	CASSPGQSTYTEAFF
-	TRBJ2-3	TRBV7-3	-	TGTGCCAGCAGCAAGACAGGACACACGCATACGCAGTATTTT	CASSKTGHTHTQYF
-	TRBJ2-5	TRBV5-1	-	TGCGCCAGCAGCCCCGGGTCGGCCCAAGAGACCCAGTACTTC	CASSPGSAQETQYF
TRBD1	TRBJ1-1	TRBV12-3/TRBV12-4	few	TGTGCCAGCAGCATGACAGGGGTTAGGAACACTGAAGCTTTCTTT	CASSMTGVRNTEAFF
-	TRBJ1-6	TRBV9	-	TGTGCCAGCACCCTAGGAGGAATCAGCTCCTATAATTCACCCCTCCACTTT	CASTLGGISSYNSPLHF